This T cell receptor (beta chain) was found in a study of blood T cell repertoires in COVID-19. Overall study context: In Cohort 3, a recovered donor had either two negative PCRs, clearance, or symptom resolution. Donors in the United States, Italy and Spain gave samples during acute or convalescent COVID-19.

Clones were read by immunoSEQ multiplex PCR, and TCRdb kept only the in-frame ones, dropping some. The profile shows over 250,000 clones, 88% of them singletons. V was shortened by 2 bases and J by 5 bases, with 11 bases between the two germline ends. Germline V lookup: CDR1 LNHDA, CDR2 SQIVND (reference sequence). This CDR3 is 14 amino acids long. The sample comprised PBMCs or T cells enriched from blood (not recorded which). The chain links TRBV19 to TRBJ2-3, with TRBD1 as a possible D gene (6 bases). This TCR derives from a woman aged 60-75 years in a cohort exposed to, infected with or recovered from COVID-19 (not recorded which). The CDR3 reads CASSINRAGDTQYF. The CDR3 nucleotides read TGTGCCAGTAGTATAAACAGGGCCGGAGATACGCAGTATTTT.